This T cell receptor beta chain emerged from a study of shared clonotypes between healthy human individuals. Subsets obtained from CD4+ cells comprised CD45RA+ naive and CD45RA-negative memory cells. Study-level findings and limits: The sole specimen, blood, was sampled, and tissue repertoires likely differ.

TCRdb's copy holds only in-frame clones and misses some; the assay was immunoSEQ multiplex PCR. The table lists around 1.1 million clones, more than 75% of them singletons. As concerns this clone: Its target is unknown.

Sequencing was performed on memory CD4+ T cells from PBMCs. Subset denoted: CD45RA-negative fraction. The clonotype originates from a man between 18 and 35 years old in good health. Some clones in this sample may be carry-over from other donors' samples.

Written as DNA, the CDR3 is TGTGCCAGTAGAGGACTAGTGGCATCAGAGACCCAGTACTTC. This gives the protein CASRGLVASETQYF. The chain has TRBV19 and TRBJ2-5; TRBD2 matches at 7 bases. The V gene end was trimmed by 6 bases and the J gene end by 4 bases; junction bases not matched to a gene: 8. The V gene's germline CDR1 is LNHDA and CDR2 SQIVND (reference sequence). CDR3 length: 14 amino acids.